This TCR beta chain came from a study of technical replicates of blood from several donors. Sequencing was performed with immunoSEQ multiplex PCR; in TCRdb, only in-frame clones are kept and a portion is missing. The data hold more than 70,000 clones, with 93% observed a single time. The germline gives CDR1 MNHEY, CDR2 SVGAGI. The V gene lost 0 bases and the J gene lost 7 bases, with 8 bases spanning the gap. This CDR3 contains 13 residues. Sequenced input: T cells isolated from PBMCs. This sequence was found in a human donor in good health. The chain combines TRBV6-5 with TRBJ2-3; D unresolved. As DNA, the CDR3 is TGTGCCAGCAGTTACTCGAACTCTAATACGCAGTATTTT. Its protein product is CASSYSNSNTQYF.